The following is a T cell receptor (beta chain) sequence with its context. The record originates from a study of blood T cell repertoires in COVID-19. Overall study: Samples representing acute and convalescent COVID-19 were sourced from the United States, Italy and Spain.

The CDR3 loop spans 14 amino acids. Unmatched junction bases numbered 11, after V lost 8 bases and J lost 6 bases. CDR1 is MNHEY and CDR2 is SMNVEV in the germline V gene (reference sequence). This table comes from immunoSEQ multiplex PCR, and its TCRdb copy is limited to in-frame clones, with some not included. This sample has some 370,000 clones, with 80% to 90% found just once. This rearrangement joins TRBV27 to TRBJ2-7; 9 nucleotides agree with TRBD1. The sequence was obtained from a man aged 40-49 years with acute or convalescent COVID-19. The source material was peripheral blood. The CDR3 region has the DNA TGTGCCAGCGGACAGGGGAGCTCTACGATCGAGCAGTACTTC. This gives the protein CASGQGSSTIEQYF.